The 3 T cell receptor beta chains presented below share a single source sample, sequenced in a study of Graves' ophthalmopathy and Graves' hyperthyroidism. The study amplified TCR beta CDR3 regions using RNA transcripts. Second-round multiplex PCR came after a first-round RT-PCR that employed HTBI primers. One entry per CDR3 protein, called by TCRdb with MiXCR from the multiplex PCR reads. The data show 400,000 to 450,000 distinct CDR3 sequences, with around 21% seen just once and 2.5% to 3.5% held by the top ten. The source material was peripheral blood. The receptors were sampled from a woman under 30 with stable Graves' hyperthyroidism.

CDR3 in amino acids: CSARPGTNGRETQYF. In DNA form, the CDR3 reads TGCAGTGCCCGTCCCGGGACAAATGGGAGGGAGACCCAGTACTTC. The genes are TRBV20-1 and TRBJ2-5; D tentatively reads TRBD1 or TRBD2 (6 bases each). The V end was cut by 6 bases, the J end by 5 bases, with 22 bases between. CDR3 length: 15 amino acids. From germline, CDR1 is DFQATT and CDR2 SNEGSKA (reference sequence).

This clonotype has ten or more counts. One junction end does not reproduce the germline sequence, and a read error may be involved. The rearrangement links TRBV24-1 to TRBJ1-2; no clear D. The V gene's germline CDR1 is KGHDR and CDR2 SFDVKD. The CDR3 covers 13 residues. In DNA form, the CDR3 reads TGTGCCACCGCCGCCGGGGTTAACCATGGCTACACCTTC. Its translation: CATAAGVNHGYTF.

V is TRBV11-1 and J is TRBJ2-7; D remains ambiguous. V shed 3 bases and J shed 2 bases, with 11 bases lying between them. This CDR3 contains 14 residues. Germline loops: CDR1 SGHAT, CDR2 FQDESV (reference sequence). For the CDR3, the DNA is TGTGCCAGCAGCTTTACGGAGATTACCTACGAGCAGTACTTC. This gives the protein CASSFTEITYEQYF.